The rows below give T cell receptor beta chains drawn from one sample of a study of cytomegalovirus exposure and HLA in healthy donors. Sequenced by immunoSEQ multiplex PCR; TCRdb stores in-frame clones only, minus some. This table has roughly 90,000 clones, roughly 83% appearing once. Input material: PBMCs. Source of these receptors: a man aged 18-30 years in good health and CMV-seronegative. CDR3s include the opening cysteine and the closing phenylalanine or tryptophan. A D gene is named only where the DNA matches it firmly. Size tells how often a clone was seen (once, few, many) or the class of an expanded clone, and some rows leave it out.

clone size: .; V gene: TRBV7-2; J gene: TRBJ2-7; CDR3 length: 16; D gene: .; CDR3 protein: CASSLGGSFDSYEQYF; CDR3 DNA: TGTGCCAGCAGCTTAGGAGGCAGCTTCGACTCCTACGAGCAGTACTTC
clone size: .; V gene: TRBV5-4; J gene: TRBJ1-1; CDR3 length: 17; D gene: .; CDR3 protein: CASSLARLKGGYTEAFF; CDR3 DNA: TGTGCCAGCAGCTTGGCCAGGCTCAAGGGAGGATACACTGAAGCTTTCTTT
clone size: .; V gene: TRBV19; J gene: TRBJ1-5; CDR3 length: 13; D gene: TRBD1; CDR3 protein: CASSLDRLQAQHF; CDR3 DNA: TGTGCCAGTAGTCTGGACAGGCTACAGGCCCAGCATTTT
clone size: .; V gene: TRBV15; J gene: TRBJ1-1; CDR3 length: 15; D gene: TRBD1; CDR3 protein: CATSRGQGGNTEAFF; CDR3 DNA: TGTGCCACCAGCAGAGGGCAGGGGGGAAACACTGAAGCTTTCTTT
clone size: .; V gene: TRBV27; J gene: TRBJ1-5; CDR3 length: 16; D gene: TRBD1; CDR3 protein: CASSATRQGSNQPQHF; CDR3 DNA: TGTGCCAGCAGTGCCACCCGACAGGGGAGCAATCAGCCCCAGCATTTT
clone size: .; V gene: TRBV30; J gene: TRBJ1-3; CDR3 length: 16; D gene: TRBD1; CDR3 protein: CAWSGDRDRRGNTIYF; CDR3 DNA: TGTGCCTGGAGTGGGGACAGGGACCGGAGAGGAAACACCATATATTTT
clone size: .; V gene: TRBV10-3; J gene: TRBJ2-2; CDR3 length: 16; D gene: TRBD1; CDR3 protein: CAIRWGQGFRTGELFF; CDR3 DNA: TGTGCCATCAGATGGGGACAGGGGTTTCGGACCGGGGAGCTGTTTTTT
clone size: .; V gene: TRBV5-4; J gene: TRBJ1-1; CDR3 length: 14; D gene: .; CDR3 protein: CASSARTVNTEAFF; CDR3 DNA: TGTGCCAGCAGCGCAAGGACAGTGAACACTGAAGCTTTCTTT
clone size: once; V gene: TRBV15; J gene: TRBJ1-2; CDR3 length: 15; D gene: .; CDR3 protein: CATSRDWAGMYGYTF; CDR3 DNA: TGTGCCACCAGCAGAGATTGGGCAGGGATGTATGGCTACACCTTC
clone size: .; V gene: TRBV29-1; J gene: TRBJ1-5; CDR3 length: 14; D gene: TRBD1; CDR3 protein: CSVADRGSNQPQHF; CDR3 DNA: TGCAGCGTTGCGGACAGGGGAAGCAATCAGCCCCAGCATTTT
clone size: once; V gene: TRBV25-1; J gene: TRBJ1-2; CDR3 length: 16; D gene: .; CDR3 protein: CASSPAGANFLYGYTF; CDR3 DNA: TGTGCCAGCAGTCCGGCAGGGGCGAACTTCCTCTATGGCTACACCTTC
clone size: .; V gene: TRBV9; J gene: TRBJ2-2; CDR3 length: 14; D gene: .; CDR3 protein: CASTGQPNTGELFF; CDR3 DNA: TGTGCCAGCACAGGACAGCCGAACACCGGGGAGCTGTTTTTT
clone size: .; V gene: TRBV5-6; J gene: TRBJ1-1; CDR3 length: 12; D gene: .; CDR3 protein: CASSLFQSEAFF; CDR3 DNA: TGTGCCAGCAGCTTATTTCAGTCTGAAGCTTTCTTT
clone size: .; V gene: TRBV7-3; J gene: TRBJ2-5; CDR3 length: 13; D gene: .; CDR3 protein: CASSRDYQETQYF; CDR3 DNA: TGTGCCAGCAGCCGGGACTACCAAGAGACCCAGTACTTC
clone size: .; V gene: TRBV2; J gene: TRBJ2-5; CDR3 length: 15; D gene: .; CDR3 protein: CAKALARGPQETQYF; CDR3 DNA: TGTGCCAAAGCCTTAGCTCGGGGTCCCCAAGAGACCCAGTACTTC
clone size: few; V gene: TRBV30; J gene: TRBJ2-1; CDR3 length: 16; D gene: TRBD2; CDR3 protein: CAWSSGSVRGDNEQFF; CDR3 DNA: TGTGCCTGGAGTAGCGGGAGTGTAAGGGGGGACAATGAGCAGTTCTTC
clone size: .; V gene: TRBV7-3; J gene: TRBJ2-2; CDR3 length: 13; D gene: .; CDR3 protein: CASSFTSTGELFF; CDR3 DNA: TGTGCCAGCAGCTTCACCAGCACCGGGGAGCTGTTTTTT
clone size: .; V gene: TRBV5-1; J gene: TRBJ2-3; CDR3 length: 16; D gene: .; CDR3 protein: CASSLGTRSSTDTQYF; CDR3 DNA: TGCGCCAGCAGCTTGGGGACAAGATCTAGCACAGATACGCAGTATTTT
clone size: .; V gene: TRBV7-8; J gene: TRBJ1-4; CDR3 length: 15; D gene: TRBD1; CDR3 protein: CASSLGTVTNEKLFF; CDR3 DNA: TGTGCCAGCAGCTTGGGGACAGTGACTAATGAAAAACTGTTTTTT
clone size: .; V gene: TRBV5-6; J gene: TRBJ2-7; CDR3 length: 14; D gene: .; CDR3 protein: CASSPGTKAREQYF; CDR3 DNA: TGTGCCAGCAGCCCCGGGACAAAGGCACGGGAGCAGTACTTC
clone size: once; V gene: TRBV6-5; J gene: TRBJ1-5; CDR3 length: 15; D gene: .; CDR3 protein: CASSPLTWAGQPQHF; CDR3 DNA: TGTGCCAGCAGTCCCCTGACCTGGGCGGGTCAGCCCCAGCATTTT
clone size: .; V gene: TRBV25-1; J gene: TRBJ1-2; CDR3 length: 12; D gene: .; CDR3 protein: CASSGTGYGYTF; CDR3 DNA: TGTGCCAGCAGTGGAACAGGGTATGGCTACACCTTC
clone size: .; V gene: TRBV6-5; J gene: TRBJ2-7; CDR3 length: 15; D gene: TRBD1; CDR3 protein: CASSPRAGGLYEQYF; CDR3 DNA: TGTGCCAGCAGCCCCCGGGCAGGGGGCCTGTACGAGCAGTACTTC
clone size: few; V gene: TRBV6-5; J gene: TRBJ1-2; CDR3 length: 13; D gene: TRBD1; CDR3 protein: CASRGTAHYGYTF; CDR3 DNA: TGTGCCAGCAGGGGGACAGCCCACTATGGCTACACCTTC
clone size: .; V gene: TRBV27; J gene: TRBJ1-2; CDR3 length: 13; D gene: TRBD1; CDR3 protein: CASSLGTGLGYTF; CDR3 DNA: TGTGCCAGCAGTTTAGGGACAGGGCTCGGCTACACCTTC
clone size: .; V gene: TRBV30; J gene: TRBJ1-3; CDR3 length: 16; D gene: .; CDR3 protein: CAWSVKGLSSGNTIYF; CDR3 DNA: TGTGCCTGGAGTGTGAAGGGGCTGAGCTCTGGAAACACCATATATTTT
clone size: once; V gene: TRBV4-2; J gene: TRBJ2-1; CDR3 length: 17; D gene: TRBD2; CDR3 protein: CASSQDLAGSSYNEQFF; CDR3 DNA: TGTGCCAGCAGCCAAGATCTAGCGGGTAGCTCCTACAATGAGCAGTTCTTC
clone size: few; V gene: TRBV7-9; J gene: TRBJ2-3; CDR3 length: 17; D gene: TRBD2; CDR3 protein: CASSPQRLAGGTDTQYF; CDR3 DNA: TGTGCCAGCAGCCCCCAGAGGCTAGCGGGAGGAACAGATACGCAGTATTTT